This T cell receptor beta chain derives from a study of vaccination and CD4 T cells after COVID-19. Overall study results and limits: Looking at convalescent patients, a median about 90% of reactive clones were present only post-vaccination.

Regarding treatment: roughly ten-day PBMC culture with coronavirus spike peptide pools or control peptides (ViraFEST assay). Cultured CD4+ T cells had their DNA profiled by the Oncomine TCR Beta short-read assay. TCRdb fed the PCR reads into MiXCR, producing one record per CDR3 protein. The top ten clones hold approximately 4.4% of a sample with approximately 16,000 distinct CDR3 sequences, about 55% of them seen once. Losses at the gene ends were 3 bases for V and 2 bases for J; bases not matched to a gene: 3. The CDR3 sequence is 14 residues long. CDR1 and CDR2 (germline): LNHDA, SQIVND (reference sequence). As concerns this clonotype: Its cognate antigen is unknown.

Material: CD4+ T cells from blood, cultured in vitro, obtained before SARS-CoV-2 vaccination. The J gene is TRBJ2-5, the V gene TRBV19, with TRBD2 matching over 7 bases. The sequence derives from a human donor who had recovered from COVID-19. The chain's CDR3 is CASSITGGQETQYF. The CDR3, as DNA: TGTGCCAGTAGTATTACGGGGGGACAAGAGACCCAGTACTTC.